This TCR beta chain is from a study of shared clonotypes between healthy human individuals (dated by TCRdb to the early 2020s). For the study in its entirety: The cohort comprised a couple of women and a few men aged 18 to 49 years. To estimate repertoire size and how much clonotype sharing occurs between individuals, the study deeply sequenced the blood TCR repertoires of a handful of healthy adults. Between about 0.94 and 8.9 billion PBMCs per donor were obtained by leukapheresis. To increase sequencing depth and limit assay-specific biases, different laboratories used diverse techniques to prepare libraries and sequence TCR repertoires.

This clone was seen repeatedly, ten times or more. The antigen it binds to is not known. No base quality values were provided; no much bigger clone lies one nucleotide off. Within the sample, other DNA sequences also encode this same CDR3. Using the deep immunoSEQ assay, TCR CDR3 regions were amplified from genomic DNA by multiplex PCR. For each cell subset, the extracted genomic DNA was distributed evenly across all wells of several immunoSEQ 96-well plates, and each plate served as one replicate. For unsorted PBMC, approximately 290 ng of genomic DNA, equivalent to tens of thousands of T cell genomes, went into each replicate PCR. Unsorted PBMC genomic DNA was sequenced across ten immunoSEQ deep assay plates. Purified libraries were measured with a Qubit 3.0 fluorometer, size-checked on a Bioanalyzer 2100, and measured again with the KAPA Library Quantification kit. Each immunoSEQ 96-well plate was sequenced on its own single-read 150-cycle Illumina NextSeq 550 flow cell. The authors' pipeline ran thus. Because the immunoSEQ output held only junctional sequences and lacked quality scores, the filtering could not match the filtering applied to full-length reads. Sequences were annotated with PyIR, a Python wrapper for IgBLAST v1.9, using IMGT germline references to assign V/J genes and CDR3. Reads with weak V/J assignments (E-value above 1e-6), missing CDR3, stop codons, out-of-frame junctions, or ambiguous translated residues were removed. V3J clonotypes were defined as sequences sharing the same inferred V gene, J gene, and CDR3 amino acid sequence. Percentage overlap between repertoires was computed as shared unique clonotypes divided by the size of the smaller repertoire. Repertoire richness was assessed with RTK rarefaction, the Chao1 estimator, and Recon v2.1 estimates of unobserved clonotypes. Drawn from immuneACCESS, this table holds only the in-frame rearrangements with V and J called that TCRdb kept. Clones are partly lost; checked studies trace under half to an unresolved V gene and leave the rest unexplained. V, J and clone size are taken as reported in that table, and D and trimming were inferred from the DNA itself. The sample table shows 450,000 to 500,000 clones, and 60% to 80% are seen once. Of the sample, approximately 12% falls within the top ten clones.

Healthy HIV-negative adults with no recently reported acute infections or vaccinations were included as donors. Every donor was a Caucasian adult living in Nashville, Tennessee, USA. For unsorted samples, approximately 89 million PBMCs were counted, and genomic DNA was extracted using the QIAamp DNA Blood Mini kit. Blood was collected by leukapheresis, and PBMCs were isolated by Ficoll-Histopaque density gradient centrifugation and then cryopreserved in liquid nitrogen vapor phase. General findings and caveats noted by the study authors: Because the study included a small number of donors, the genetic and exposure-history diversity represented was limited. Based on pairwise subsampling, the degree of clonotype sharing among donors was expected to be affected by sequencing depth. Sampling was restricted to blood, and TCR repertoires in tissue are likely to differ from TCR repertoires in blood.

CDR1 and CDR2 are read off the germline V gene as LGHNA and YNFKEQ. V and J are truncated by 0 bases and 0 bases respectively, leaving an intervening sequence of 12 bases. The CDR3 goes from the cysteine to the phenylalanine over 16 residues. The DNA shown is the 48-base CDR3, in frame from base 1. The receptor was isolated from a woman in her thirties or forties in good health. Some clones in this sample may be carry-over from other donors' samples. This chain is built from TRBV4-2 and TRBJ2-7; no D segment can be confidently identified. The sample taken for sequencing was PBMCs. The DNA sequence reads TGTGCCAGCAGCCAAGATCGAGGAGCGCCCTCCTACGAGCAGTACTTC. Its product reads: CASSQDRGAPSYEQYF.